This T cell receptor beta chain was documented in a study of T cell changes during pregnancy in multiple sclerosis. The protocol was immunoSEQ multiplex PCR, while the TCRdb copy is restricted to in-frame clones and leaves out a portion. The repertoire includes fewer than 110,000 clones, roughly nine tenths of them detected once, and 0.93% sits in the top ten. The J segment lost 9 bases and the V segment lost 7 bases, leaving 13 bases of the junction unmatched. CDR1 is SEHNR, CDR2 FQNEAQ, per germline (reference sequence). The CDR3 covers 14 residues. V usage is TRBV7-9 and J usage is TRBJ2-7, with TRBD2 identical over 9 bases. The source of this sequence is a female donor with multiple sclerosis, enrolled in a pregnancy study. Sequencing used peripheral blood, obtained after pregnancy. The CDR3 region has the DNA TGTGCCAGCACCGTAAGCGGGGGGTCAGGTGGGCAGTACTTC. Translation: CASTVSGGSGGQYF. The full variable domain, rest sourced from reference TRBV7-9 and TRBJ2-7, is DTGVSQNPRHKITKRGQNVTFRCDPISEHNRLYWYRQTLGQGPEFLTYFQNEAQLEKSRLLSDRFSAERPKGSFSTLEIQRTEQGDSAMYLCASTVSGGSGGQYFGPGTRLTVT.